These T cell receptor beta chains were read from a single sample in a study of T cells in Graves' hyperthyroidism and ophthalmopathy. TCRdb reanalysed the multiplex PCR reads using MiXCR and keeps one entry per CDR3 protein. The sample has some 210,000 distinct CDR3 sequences; about a sixth are singletons. Sequenced: blood. The receptors were sampled from a man in his forties or fifties with Graves' hyperthyroidism. Each CDR3 is given with its conserved first and last residue. The D gene is left open where the match is weak. Some rows mark clone size as missing; the rest say once, few, many or name a class of expanded clone.

CDR3 protein,CDR3 DNA,D gene,clone size,CDR3 length,J gene,V gene
CASSLDQRVETQYF,TGTGCCAGCAGCTTAGATCAGCGGGTGGAGACCCAGTACTTC,NA,NA,14,TRBJ2-5,TRBV7-2
CASSTETYEQYF,TGTGCCAGTTCGACGGAGACCTACGAGCAGTACTTC,NA,NA,12,TRBJ2-7,TRBV2
CAWSVRFSNQPQHF,TGTGCCTGGAGTGTGCGGTTTAGCAATCAGCCCCAGCATTTT,NA,many,14,TRBJ1-5,TRBV30
CASSPPGLAGTNEQFF,TGTGCCAGCTCACCCCCGGGACTAGCGGGAACCAATGAGCAGTTCTTC,TRBD2,many,16,TRBJ2-1,TRBV18
CASSVKTAQGANEQFF,TGTGCCAGCTCGGTCAAAACGGCGCAGGGGGCTAATGAGCAGTTCTTC,TRBD1,NA,16,TRBJ2-1,TRBV7-9
CASSRPVGEQFF,TGTGCCAGCAGTCGGCCCGTGGGTGAGCAGTTCTTC,NA,NA,12,TRBJ2-1,TRBV7-2
CASSLGQRFQETQYF,TGTGCCAGCAGCTTAGGACAGCGGTTCCAAGAGACCCAGTACTTC,NA,once,15,TRBJ2-5,TRBV7-6
CASSQAGHEQYF,TGTGCCAGCAGCCAGGCGGGACACGAGCAGTACTTC,NA,few,12,TRBJ2-7,TRBV7-9
CASSDEAGGRGADTQYF,TGTGCCAGCAGTGACGAGGCGGGAGGGCGAGGAGCAGATACGCAGTATTTT,TRBD2,once,17,TRBJ2-3,TRBV6-4
CASSSQTGSEKLFF,TGTGCCAGCAGCTCCCAGACAGGGTCAGAAAAACTGTTTTTT,TRBD1,NA,14,TRBJ1-4,TRBV6-1
CASSPGQGYAGANVLTF,TGTGCCAGCAGCCCGGGACAGGGCTATGCTGGGGCCAACGTCCTGACTTTC,TRBD1,NA,17,TRBJ2-6,TRBV4-2
CASSLEPPRSSYNEQFF,TGTGCCAGCAGCTTAGAGCCTCCACGGAGCTCCTACAATGAGCAGTTCTTC,NA,many,17,TRBJ2-1,TRBV7-9
CASSSSGPTYEQYF,TGTGCCAGCAGTTCCAGCGGGCCCACCTACGAGCAGTACTTC,NA,few,14,TRBJ2-7,TRBV6-1
CASSQDSPLAGGPNEQFF,TGCGCCAGCAGCCAAGATTCCCCGTTAGCGGGAGGGCCAAATGAGCAGTTCTTC,TRBD2,NA,18,TRBJ2-1,TRBV4-3
CASSESPVAKNIQYF,TGTGCCAGCAGTGAAAGCCCGGTAGCCAAAAACATTCAGTACTTC,NA,NA,15,TRBJ2-4,TRBV2
CASSYWTSQTHTSSYNEQFF,TGTGCCAGCAGCTATTGGACTAGCCAAACACATACGAGCTCCTACAATGAGCAGTTCTTC,TRBD2,NA,20,TRBJ2-1,TRBV7-2
CASSYSKGRGAREQYF,TGTGCCAGCAGTTACTCGAAAGGTAGAGGAGCGCGCGAGCAGTACTTC,NA,NA,16,TRBJ2-7,TRBV6-2/TRBV6-3
CASSLGAARQFF,TGTGCCAGCAGCTTGGGTGCAGCCCGGCAGTTCTTC,NA,NA,12,TRBJ2-1,TRBV5-8
CASSLGLPNNEQFF,TGCGCCAGCAGCTTGGGACTGCCAAACAATGAGCAGTTCTTC,NA,many,14,TRBJ2-1,TRBV5-1
CASSSRDSGGRYGYTF,TGTGCCAGCAGCTCACGGGACTCCGGGGGGAGATATGGCTACACCTTC,NA,NA,16,TRBJ1-2,TRBV5-6
CASSLVPRGRVAGELFF,TGTGCCAGCAGCTTGGTACCGCGCGGGAGAGTCGCCGGGGAGCTGTTTTTT,TRBD2,NA,17,TRBJ2-2,TRBV5-6
CASRAGLWEDIQYF,TGTGCCAGCAGGGCGGGTCTCTGGGAGGACATTCAGTACTTC,NA,many,14,TRBJ2-4,TRBV2
CASSYLRGHGYTF,TGTGCCAGCAGTTACCTCAGAGGCCATGGCTACACCTTC,NA,many,13,TRBJ1-2,TRBV6-5
CSARDLSHSGNTIYF,TGCAGTGCTAGAGATCTGTCACACTCTGGAAACACCATATATTTT,NA,NA,15,TRBJ1-3,TRBV20-1
CSARVQGGEGYTF,TGCAGTGCTAGAGTCCAGGGAGGCGAAGGCTACACCTTC,NA,NA,13,TRBJ1-2,TRBV20-1
CASSQRSGAQETQYF,TGTGCCAGCAGTCAACGTAGCGGGGCTCAAGAGACCCAGTACTTC,TRBD2,many,15,TRBJ2-5,TRBV28
CAISSPRAGETQYF,TGTGCCATCAGCAGTCCAAGGGCCGGGGAGACCCAGTACTTC,NA,many,14,TRBJ2-5,TRBV10-3
CASSCSPRSYEQYF,TGTGCCAGCAGTTGTAGTCCCCGATCCTACGAGCAGTACTTC,NA,NA,14,TRBJ2-7,TRBV6-7